This TCR beta chain stems from a study of regulatory T cells in long-lasting Graves disease. This CDR3 region has 14 residues. V was trimmed by 4 bases and J by 5 bases, leaving 15 bases between them. Germline loops: CDR1 SEHNR, CDR2 FQNEAQ (reference sequence). Only a few counts were recorded for this clonotype. Its antigen is unidentified. Libraries of TCR beta came from iRepertoire HTBI primers plus Arm-PCR of CDR3 regions. MiXCR, applied by TCRdb to the multiplex PCR reads, yields one record per CDR3 protein. The sample consists of about 660,000 distinct CDR3 sequences, 30% of them appearing once. Findings and caveats of the study: Persistent patients shared more public clonotypes (roughly 2,800) than new patients (just under 1,000).

Described time point: persistent/refractory GD, antithyroid drugs over 5 years with positive TRAb. PBMC-derived RNA was used for the TCR library. This clonotype was obtained from a female donor with Graves disease. This chain joins TRBV7-9 and TRBJ2-7; D is ambiguous. Sequencing used peripheral blood mononuclear cells (PBMCs), obtained when the disease was refractory, from a patient treated with antithyroid drugs. Here the CDR3 DNA reads TGTGCCAGCAGCTCAGATACAGTCCCCCACGAGCAGTACTTC. Protein product: CASSSDTVPHEQYF.